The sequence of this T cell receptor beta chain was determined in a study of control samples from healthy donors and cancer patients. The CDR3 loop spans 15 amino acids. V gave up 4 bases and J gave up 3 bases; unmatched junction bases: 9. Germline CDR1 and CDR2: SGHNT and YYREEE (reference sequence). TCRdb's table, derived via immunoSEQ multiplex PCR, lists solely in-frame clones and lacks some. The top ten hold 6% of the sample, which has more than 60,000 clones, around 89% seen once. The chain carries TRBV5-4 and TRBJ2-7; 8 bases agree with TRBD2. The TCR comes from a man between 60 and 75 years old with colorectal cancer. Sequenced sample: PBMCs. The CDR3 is CASSPSAGGIYEQYF. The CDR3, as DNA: TGTGCCAGCAGCCCCTCTGCGGGGGGCATCTACGAGCAGTACTTC.